This T cell receptor (beta chain) was captured by sequencing in a study of cytomegalovirus exposure and HLA in healthy donors. In regard to this clone: What it binds is unknown.

CDR1 MNHNS and CDR2 SASEGT come from the germline V gene. V was clipped by 7 bases and J by 5 bases, with 8 bases between them. This CDR3 comprises 11 residues. Separation from the roughly 680-subject first cohort characterized the approximately 120-subject validation cohort, to which the donors belonged. The assay was immunoSEQ multiplex PCR, and TCRdb's table has in-frame clones only and misses some. The data contain about 71,000 clones, 85% to 95% of them singletons. Study outcomes and limitations: The study flagged some 170 TCR beta chains as cytomegalovirus-associated. Subsequent analysis revealed that first-cohort TCR clusters tended to co-occur in the roughly 120 validation repertoires. In vitro experiments confirmed that a few CMV-associated chains were specific for CMV antigens.

Sequenced material: PBMCs. The chain links TRBV6-1 to TRBJ2-5; D not certain. This sequence originates from a woman under 30 in good health and CMV-seronegative. The CDR3 nucleotides read TGTGCCAGCACCCTCGGGGAGACCCAGTACTTC. It translates to CASTLGETQYF.